Presented here are 22 T cell receptor beta chains from one specimen sequenced in a study of blood T cells in healthy people across ages. Then a second PCR, running about 6 to 12 cycles, was carried out with a sample-barcoded 5' primer and a J-beta primer mix. TCRdb reprocessed the 5' RACE reads with MiXCR, giving one entry per CDR3 protein. The data show about 800,000 distinct CDR3 sequences, 58% seen once. Source material: blood. These receptors were taken from a man younger than 45 in good health.

The rearrangement uses TRBV3-1 and TRBJ2-7; a possible D gene is TRBD2 (6 bases). The CDR3 length is 16 residues. The germline CDR1 and CDR2 sequences are LGHDT and YNNKEL (reference sequence). The V gene lost 2 bases and the J gene lost 7 bases, with 21 bases spanning the gap. Written as DNA, the CDR3 is TGTGCCAGCAGCCAATCCGCGGGGACGATAATGAGGGAGCAGTACTTC. Translated: CASSQSAGTIMREQYF.

The genes are TRBV6-5 and TRBJ1-2; D is perhaps TRBD1 (5 bases). The germline CDR1 and CDR2 sequences are MNHEY and SVGAGI. Trimming stripped 2 bases from V and 4 bases from J, with 5 bases between. CDR3 size: 12 residues. CDR3 sequence (DNA): TGTGCCAGCAGTTACGACAGCTATGGCTACACCTTC. Translation gives CASSYDSYGYTF.

The rearrangement links TRBV6-5 to TRBJ1-2; D is ambiguous. The V gene's germline CDR1 is MNHEY and CDR2 SVGAGI. The CDR3 runs to 14 residues. V lost 6 bases and J lost 5, with 16 bases in between. As DNA, the CDR3 is TGTGCCAGCAGATCGTCTCAAGTGCGATATGGCTACACCTTC. Translation: CASRSSQVRYGYTF.

This clonotype was detected a few times. The chain joins TRBV7-8 to TRBJ2-1; D is unresolved. Trimming took off 4 bases at V and 7 bases at J, with 17 bases between the two ends. CDR3 length: 15 residues. Per the germline V gene, CDR1 is SGHVS and CDR2 is FQNEAQ. The CDR3, as DNA: TGTGCCAGCAGCTGGAATTCGCTAGGGTGGAATGAGCAGTTCTTC. This sequence encodes CASSWNSLGWNEQFF.

The V gene is TRBV10-3, the J gene TRBJ1-6; the match to TRBD1 covers 9 bases. Germline-derived CDR1 and CDR2 are ENHRY and SYGVKD. The CDR3 is 14 residues long. Trimming took 5 bases from V and 10 from J; bases not matched to a gene: 6. The CDR3: CAISPTGGESPLHF. The CDR3 region has the DNA TGTGCCATCAGTCCGACAGGGGGTGAGTCACCCCTCCACTTT.

The CDR3: CATRGNTDTQYF. Here the CDR3 DNA reads TGTGCCACCAGGGGGAACACAGATACGCAGTATTTT. The rearrangement joins TRBV24-1 to TRBJ2-3, with D unclear. V dropped 7 bases and J dropped 2 bases, with 6 bases sitting between them. CDR1 is KGHDR, CDR2 SFDVKD, per germline. This CDR3 region has 12 residues.

On this clonotype itself: Germline is not matched at one junction end, which may reflect a read error. The chain recombines TRBV6-6 with TRBJ1-2, with a tentative D call TRBD1 (5 bases). Germline V gene data show CDR1 as MNHNY and CDR2 as SVGAGI (reference sequence). The CDR3 totals 14 residues. CDR3 bases: TGTGCCAGCAGTGACTCGGGGGATGGCTATGGCTACACCTTC. It is translated as CASSDSGDGYGYTF.

This clonotype occurred a few times. The V call is TRBV20-1, the J call TRBJ2-7; 9 bases are a match to TRBD2. The CDR3 is 13 amino acids. Germline CDR1 DFQATT, CDR2 SNEGSKA (reference sequence). The V gene end was trimmed by 5 bases and the J gene end by 6 bases; junction bases not matched to a gene: 8. CDR3 sequence reads: CSAYPGLAPEQYF. CDR3 coding DNA: TGCAGTGCTTACCCGGGACTAGCTCCCGAGCAGTACTTC.

V and J are TRBV4-3 and TRBJ2-5; 9 bases match TRBD2. The CDR3 runs 15 residues. Germline assignment: CDR1 LGHNA and CDR2 YSLEER. J gave up 2 bases and V 5 bases, and 6 bases lay outside the gene matches. The CDR3 loop reads CASSGDSGGQETQYF. CDR3 nucleotide sequence: TGCGCCAGCAGCGGTGATAGCGGGGGTCAAGAGACCCAGTACTTC.

This chain uses TRBV18 with TRBJ2-1; D is unresolved. The V and J ends lost 4 bases and 0 bases respectively, with 10 bases between them. This CDR3 has 15 amino acids. Germline CDR1 reads KGHSH; CDR2 reads LQKENI. CDR3 loop: CASSQTTSSYNEQFF. CDR3 DNA: TGTGCCAGCTCACAAACGACCAGCTCCTACAATGAGCAGTTCTTC.

The chain joins TRBV7-8 to TRBJ2-7; possible D gene TRBD1, 6 bases. CDR1 and CDR2 (germline): SGHVS, FQNEAQ. V lost 0 bases and J lost 7, with 13 bases in between. The CDR3 is 14 residues long. This chain's CDR3 is CASSLAGAYNEQYF. CDR3 nucleotides: TGTGCCAGCAGCTTAGCGGGGGCCTACAATGAGCAGTACTTC.

The CDR3 spells CASSPGGAAYNEQFF. The CDR3 bases are TGTGCCAGCAGTCCGGGGGGAGCTGCCTACAATGAGCAGTTCTTC. This chain uses TRBV6-6 with TRBJ2-1; 7 bases line up with TRBD2. The germline gives CDR1 MNHNY, CDR2 SVGAGI (reference sequence). The length of the CDR3 is 15 residues. V lost 5 bases to trimming and J lost 2 bases; unmatched junction nucleotides: 6.

This sequence joins TRBV12-3 or TRBV12-4 and TRBJ2-7, with a possible D match to TRBD1 (6 bases). The CDR3 runs to 14 residues. Trimming pared 6 bases from V and 3 bases from J, leaving 15 bases between. For the CDR3, the DNA is TGTGCCAGCAGCCTTGACAGGAGTTTCTACGAGCAGTACTTC. Translated: CASSLDRSFYEQYF.

The chain carries TRBV6-5 and TRBJ2-4; D unresolved. Trimming removed 8 bases from V and 13 bases from J, with 12 bases in between. CDR1 and CDR2 (germline): MNHEY, SVGAGI. The length of the CDR3 is 10 residues. CDR3 in amino acids: CASAICEQYF. CDR3 coding DNA: TGTGCCAGCGCTATTTGTGAGCAGTACTTC.

This clonotype was found a few times. The chain recombines TRBV28 with TRBJ2-1; D might be TRBD1 (6 bases). The ends were cut back, 6 bases at V and 9 bases at J, with 21 bases in the middle. CDR1 and CDR2 (germline): MDHEN, SYDVKM. This CDR3 is built from 15 residues. The CDR3 sequence: CASSQPGHPNSEQFF. The CDR3 DNA follows: TGTGCCAGCAGCCAACCGGGACACCCCAATAGTGAGCAGTTCTTC.

The chain employs TRBV27 and TRBJ2-1; a weak D match, TRBD2 (5 bases). Germline-derived CDR1 and CDR2 are MNHEY and SMNVEV (reference sequence). CDR3 size: 13 residues. V lost 3 bases and J 12 bases, leaving 15 bases between the germline ends. DNA for the CDR3: TGTGCCAGCAGTTTGGGCTTCGGCGGGTCGCAGTTCTTC. It yields the protein CASSLGFGGSQFF.

The V gene is TRBV7-2, the J gene TRBJ1-1; D not resolved. The CDR3 spans 14 residues. The V end lost 6 bases, the J end lost 4 bases, and 15 bases lay between the germline ends. CDR1 is SGHTA, CDR2 FQGNSA, per germline. DNA for the CDR3: TGTGCCAGCAGACCCTATGCCAGTGGCACTGAAGCTTTCTTT. Amino acids: CASRPYASGTEAFF.

The chain joins TRBV25-1 to TRBJ2-1; TRBD2 aligns across 10 bases. V was clipped by 3 bases and J by 7 bases; unmatched bases: 9. Germline V gene lookup returns CDR1 MGHDK and CDR2 SYGVNS. The CDR3 has 16 amino acids. This chain's CDR3 is CASSDFSASGSNEQFF. Here the CDR3 DNA reads TGTGCCAGCAGTGATTTTTCGGCTAGCGGGAGTAATGAGCAGTTCTTC.

This sequence joins TRBV18 and TRBJ1-2, with TRBD1 matching over 8 bases. Germline V gene lookup returns CDR1 KGHSH and CDR2 LQKENI. This CDR3 spans 14 amino acids. V gave up 5 bases and J gave up 4 bases; unmatched junction bases: 6. This chain's CDR3 is CASSRGQDLYGYTF. The CDR3 coding sequence is TGTGCCAGCTCAAGGGGACAGGACCTCTATGGCTACACCTTC.

V is TRBV6-6 and J is TRBJ1-2; tentatively, D is TRBD1 (5 bases). The CDR3 is 13 amino acids. V was trimmed by 5 bases and J by 8 bases, leaving 15 bases between them. Germline V CDR1 and CDR2: MNHNY, SVGAGI (reference sequence). CDR3 sequence reads: CASSGAPPGGYTF. The CDR3 nucleotides are TGTGCCAGCAGTGGGGCCCCGCCCGGGGGCTACACCTTC.

This clonotype was observed once. V and J are TRBV7-2 and TRBJ2-7, with 7 bases lining up with TRBD2. Germline V gene sequence: CDR1 SGHTA, CDR2 FQGNSA. The trim removed 6 bases at V and 6 bases at J, leaving 11 bases unmatched. The length of the CDR3 is 14 residues. CDR3 bases: TGTGCCAGCAGTTTCCCCGGACTAGTGGTCGAGCAGTACTTC. Residues: CASSFPGLVVEQYF.

The V and J genes are TRBV27 and TRBJ1-5; 7 nucleotides agree with TRBD1. V shed 3 bases and J 1 base; nucleotides not matched to a gene: 9. CDR1 and CDR2 from the germline V gene are MNHEY and SMNVEV (reference sequence). CDR3 length: 17 residues. This CDR3 reads CASSLTGRMGSNQPQHF. The CDR3 DNA reads as TGTGCCAGCAGTTTGACAGGGAGAATGGGAAGCAATCAGCCCCAGCATTTT.